This T cell receptor (beta chain) comes out of a study of control samples from healthy donors and cancer patients. Measured with immunoSEQ multiplex PCR; TCRdb has only the in-frame clones, and not every one. The sample lists approximately 150,000 clones, 90% to 95% seen once, with 1.1% to 1.5% in the top ten. This CDR3 is built from 17 residues. The ends were cut back, 3 bases at V and 0 bases at J, with 17 bases in the middle. Germline assignment: CDR1 LNHDA and CDR2 SQIVND (reference sequence). The specimen sequenced was blood. This receptor was taken from a young woman in good health. The chain couples TRBV19 to TRBJ1-1, with D unresolved. The CDR3 is CASSIGNLLIMNTEAFF. The CDR3 DNA is TGTGCCAGTAGTATCGGGAACTTACTAATCATGAACACTGAAGCTTTCTTT.